The clone carrying this TCR beta chain was counted ten times or more. The record originates from a study of T-cell memory formation after mild COVID-19. MiXCR, applied by TCRdb to the 5' RACE reads, yields one record per CDR3 protein. The sample consists of over 350,000 distinct CDR3 sequences, about 17% of them appearing once. V lost 1 base and J lost 5, with 8 bases in between. CDR1 is SGHTA and CDR2 is FQGNSA in the germline V gene. CDR3 size: 13 residues. The source of this sequence is a man aged 18 to 35 who had mild COVID-19 (a few samples of this study predate the infection). Cell type and time point are not known. The V gene is TRBV7-2, the J gene TRBJ2-5; D gene uncertain. The sequencing sample was made of PBMCs or a T cell subset sorted from them (not recorded which). The CDR3 protein is CASSLGVGETQYF. In DNA, the CDR3 is TGTGCCAGCAGCTTAGGTGTGGGGGAGACCCAGTACTTC. The complete variable domain, with remaining parts taken from reference TRBV7-2 and TRBJ2-5, reads GAGVSQSPSNKVTEKGKDVELRCDPISGHTALYWYRQSLGQGLEFLIYFQGNSAPDKSGLPSDRFSAERTGGSVSTLTIQRTQQEDSAVYLCASSLGVGETQYFGPGTRLLVL.